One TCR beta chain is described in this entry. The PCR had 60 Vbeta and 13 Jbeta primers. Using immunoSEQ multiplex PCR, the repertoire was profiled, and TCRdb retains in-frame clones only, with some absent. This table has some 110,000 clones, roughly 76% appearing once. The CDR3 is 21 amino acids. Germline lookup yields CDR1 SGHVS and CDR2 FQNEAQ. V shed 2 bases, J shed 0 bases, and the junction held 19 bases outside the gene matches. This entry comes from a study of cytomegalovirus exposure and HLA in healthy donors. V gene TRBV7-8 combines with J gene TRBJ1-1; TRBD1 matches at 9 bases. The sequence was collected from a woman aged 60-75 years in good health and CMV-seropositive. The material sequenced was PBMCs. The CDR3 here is CASSLPRRNDRGEPMNTEAFF. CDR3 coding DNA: TGTGCCAGCAGCTTACCGCGACGCAATGACAGGGGGGAACCTATGAACACTGAAGCTTTCTTT. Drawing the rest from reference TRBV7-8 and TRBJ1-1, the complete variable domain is GAGVSQSPRYKVAKRGQDVALRCDPISGHVSLFWYQQALGQGPEFLTYFQNEAQLDKSGLPSDRFFAERPEGSVSTLKIQRTQQEDSAVYLCASSLPRRNDRGEPMNTEAFFGQGTRLTVV.